The clone carrying this T cell receptor (beta chain) was seen at least ten times. Antigen: not known. This record belongs to a study of T cell repertoires in cytomegalovirus infection. At the level of the study: CMV infection plus the matching HLA type was flagged by public TCR beta signatures. Study results and limitations: Individuals carrying CMV plus the relevant HLA were identified by cumulative frequency of public TCR beta families. The ex vivo response was dominated by HLA-C-restricted CMV-specific TCR beta clonotypes.

MiXCR, run by TCRdb on the reads, gives a single entry per CDR3 protein. The sample carries about 680,000 distinct CDR3 sequences, 20% to 30% recorded once. The CDR3 is made up of 17 amino acids. V was pared by 6 bases and J by 6 bases, with 12 bases of the junction left unmatched. CDR1 is LNHDA and CDR2 is SQIVND in the germline V gene (reference sequence). This receptor was taken from a human donor in good health (CMV status not recorded). Some clones in this sample may be carry-over from other donors' samples. V is TRBV19 and J is TRBJ2-2, with 11 bases lining up with TRBD2. Input material: CD8+ T cells from PBMCs. The DNA of the CDR3 is TGTGCCAGTAGCCAGAGACCTCTAGCGGGGGGACCCGGGGAGCTGTTTTTT. It is translated as CASSQRPLAGGPGELFF.